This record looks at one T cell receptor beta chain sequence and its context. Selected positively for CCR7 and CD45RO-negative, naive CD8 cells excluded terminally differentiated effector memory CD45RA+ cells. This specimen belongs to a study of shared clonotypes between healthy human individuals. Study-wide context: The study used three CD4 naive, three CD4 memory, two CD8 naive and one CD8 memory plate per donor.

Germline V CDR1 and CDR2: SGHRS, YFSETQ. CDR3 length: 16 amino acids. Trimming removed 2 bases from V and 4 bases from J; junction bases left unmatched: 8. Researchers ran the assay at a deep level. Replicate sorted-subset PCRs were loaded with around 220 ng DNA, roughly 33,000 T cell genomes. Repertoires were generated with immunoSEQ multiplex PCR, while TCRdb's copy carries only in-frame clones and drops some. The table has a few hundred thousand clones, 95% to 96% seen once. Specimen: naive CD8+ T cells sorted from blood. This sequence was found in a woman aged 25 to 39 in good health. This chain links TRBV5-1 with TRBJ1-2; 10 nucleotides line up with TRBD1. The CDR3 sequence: CASSFPGQGPLYGYTF. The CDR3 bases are TGCGCCAGCAGCTTCCCGGGACAGGGGCCCCTCTATGGCTACACCTTC.